This T cell receptor (beta chain) was recorded in a study of T cells after yellow fever vaccination. Overall study: Fractions of limited cellularity were prepared by means of SMART-Seq v4 Ultra Low Input.

V was trimmed by 3 bases and J by 6 bases, leaving 18 bases between them. The CDR3 contains 15 residues. This clonotype was recorded many times. Its specificity is not known. Findings and limits, study-wide: The booster saw the reappearance of most primary-vaccination clones (about 95% CD4, around 88% CD8). Within FACS-sorted repertoires, abundant clonotypes contaminating from the bulk population could be present.

Template-switching 5'RACE yielded the TCR cDNA; a universal primer site and UMIs were added in the process. Using its own MiXCR run on the 5' RACE reads, TCRdb lists one record per CDR3 protein. The table lists more than 95,000 distinct CDR3 sequences, 7.2% of them singletons. The rearrangement uses TRBV23-1 and TRBJ2-7; D gene ambiguous. TRBV23-1 is filed as an ORF, its function uncertain. The clonotype was recovered from a man aged 18 to 30 who received the YFV17D yellow fever vaccine. The starting material was CD4+ T cells sorted from PBMCs, obtained roughly seven weeks after the first yellow fever vaccination. The CDR3 bases are TGCGCCAGCAGTCATCGCGTGGGCCTGTTCTGCGAGCAGTACGTC. The encoded protein is CASSHRVGLFCEQYV.